This T cell receptor (beta chain) was recovered during a study of blood T cell repertoires in COVID-19. Study overall: The cDNA or gDNA used as material had been derived from T cells, B-cell-depleted T cells, or PBMCs.

TCRdb keeps only in-frame clones here, not all; method: immunoSEQ multiplex PCR. The table has 150,000 to 250,000 clones, 94% seen once. The Seattle patients joined while their infection was active and were tracked longitudinally afterward. The CDR3 totals 12 residues. CDR1 and CDR2 from the germline V gene are MGHDK and SYGVNS. Trimming cost V 3 bases and J 4 bases, with 6 bases left between them. The sequenced sample was peripheral blood. The chain combines TRBV25-1 with TRBJ1-2; no clear D gene. This TCR derives from a man aged 30-40 years with COVID-19, enrolled during active disease. The CDR3 DNA reads TGTGCCAGCAGTGACAGATCCTATGGCTACACCTTC. Translated: CASSDRSYGYTF.